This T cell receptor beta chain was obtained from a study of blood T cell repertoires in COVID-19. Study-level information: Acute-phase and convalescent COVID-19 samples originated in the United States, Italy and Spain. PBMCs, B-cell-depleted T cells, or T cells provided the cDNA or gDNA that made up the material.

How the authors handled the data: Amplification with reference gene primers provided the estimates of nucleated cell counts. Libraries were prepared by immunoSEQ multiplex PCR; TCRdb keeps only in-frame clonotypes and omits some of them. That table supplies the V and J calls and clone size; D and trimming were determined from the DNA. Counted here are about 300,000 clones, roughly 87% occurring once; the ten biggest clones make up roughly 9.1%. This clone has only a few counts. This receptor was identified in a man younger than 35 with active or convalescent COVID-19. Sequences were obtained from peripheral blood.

The CDR3 bases are TGTGCCAGCAGTCCGTGGACAGGAGGCAATCAGCCCCAGCATTTT. Translated, it gives CASSPWTGGNQPQHF. The chain uses TRBV5-8 and TRBJ1-5; the match to TRBD1 covers 7 bases. The ends lost 5 bases at V and 2 bases at J; junction bases unmatched: 7. The CDR3 is made up of 15 amino acids. Germline-derived CDR1 and CDR2 are SGHTS and YDEGEE.